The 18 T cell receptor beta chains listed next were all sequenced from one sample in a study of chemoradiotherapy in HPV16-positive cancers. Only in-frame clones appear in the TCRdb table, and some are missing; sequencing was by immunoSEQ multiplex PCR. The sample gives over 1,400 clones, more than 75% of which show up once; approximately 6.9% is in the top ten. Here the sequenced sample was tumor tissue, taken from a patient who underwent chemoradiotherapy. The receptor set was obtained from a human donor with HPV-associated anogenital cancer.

The CDR3 spells CAISESGDGYTF. CDR3 DNA: TGTGCCATCAGTGAGTCGGGGGATGGCTACACCTTC. This rearrangement joins TRBV10-3 to TRBJ1-2, with D perhaps TRBD1 (5 bases). CDR3 length: 12 amino acids. The ends were cut back, 0 bases at V and 6 bases at J, with 5 bases in the middle. Germline V gene lookup returns CDR1 ENHRY and CDR2 SYGVKD.

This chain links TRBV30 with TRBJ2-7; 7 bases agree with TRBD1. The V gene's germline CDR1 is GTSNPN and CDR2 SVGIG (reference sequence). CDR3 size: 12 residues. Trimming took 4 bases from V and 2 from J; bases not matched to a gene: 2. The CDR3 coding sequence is TGTGCCTGGACAGGGGGAACCTACGAGCAGTACTTC. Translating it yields CAWTGGTYEQYF. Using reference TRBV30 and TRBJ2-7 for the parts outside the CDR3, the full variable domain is SQTIHQWPATLVQPVGSPLSLECTVEGTSNPNLYWYRQAAGRGLQLLFYSVGIGQISSEVPQNLSASRPQDRQFILSSKKLLLSDSGFYLCAWTGGTYEQYFGPGTRLTVT.

The CDR3 protein is CASSGTGWSTEAFF. CDR3 sequence (DNA): TGTGCCAGCAGCGGGACAGGGTGGAGCACTGAAGCTTTCTTT. V and J are TRBV27 and TRBJ1-1, with 9 bases lining up with TRBD1. There are 14 residues in the CDR3. The V segment lost 6 bases and the J segment 4 bases; nucleotides outside the gene matches: 6. The germline CDR1 and CDR2 sequences are MNHEY and SMNVEV (reference sequence).

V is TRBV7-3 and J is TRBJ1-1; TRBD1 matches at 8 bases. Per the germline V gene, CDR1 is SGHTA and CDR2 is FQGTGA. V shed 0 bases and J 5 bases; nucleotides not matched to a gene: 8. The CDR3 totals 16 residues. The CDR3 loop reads CASSLTAGGVRTEAFF. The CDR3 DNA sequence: TGTGCCAGCAGCTTAACGGCAGGGGGCGTGAGGACTGAAGCTTTCTTT.

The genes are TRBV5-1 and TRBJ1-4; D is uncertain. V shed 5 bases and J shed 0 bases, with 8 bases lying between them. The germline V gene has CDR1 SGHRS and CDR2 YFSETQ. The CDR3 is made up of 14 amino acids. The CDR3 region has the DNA TGCGCCAGCAGATCTGGATCAACTAATGAAAAACTGTTTTTT. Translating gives CASRSGSTNEKLFF.

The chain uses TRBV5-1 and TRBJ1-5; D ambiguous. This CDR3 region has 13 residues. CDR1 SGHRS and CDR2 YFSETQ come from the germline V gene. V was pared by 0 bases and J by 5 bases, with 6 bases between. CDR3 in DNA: TGCGCCAGCAGCTTGGGGCCTGATCAGCCCCAGCATTTT. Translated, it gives CASSLGPDQPQHF.

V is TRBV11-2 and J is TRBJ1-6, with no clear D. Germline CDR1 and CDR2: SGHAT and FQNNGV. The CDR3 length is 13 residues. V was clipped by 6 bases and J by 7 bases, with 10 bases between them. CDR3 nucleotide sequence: TGTGCCAGCAGGTATTCAAGGAATTCACCCCTCCACTTT. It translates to CASRYSRNSPLHF. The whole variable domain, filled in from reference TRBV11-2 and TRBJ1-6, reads EAGVAQSPRYKIIEKRQSVAFWCNPISGHATLYWYQQILGQGPKLLIQFQNNGVVDDSQLPKDRFSAERLKGVDSTLKIQPAKLEDSAVYLCASRYSRNSPLHFGNGTRLTVT.

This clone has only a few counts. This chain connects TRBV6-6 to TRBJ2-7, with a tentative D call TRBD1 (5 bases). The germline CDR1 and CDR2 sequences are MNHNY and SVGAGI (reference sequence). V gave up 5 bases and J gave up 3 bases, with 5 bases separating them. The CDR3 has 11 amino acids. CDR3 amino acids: CASSTGYEQYF. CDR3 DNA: TGTGCCAGCAGTACAGGCTACGAGCAGTACTTC.

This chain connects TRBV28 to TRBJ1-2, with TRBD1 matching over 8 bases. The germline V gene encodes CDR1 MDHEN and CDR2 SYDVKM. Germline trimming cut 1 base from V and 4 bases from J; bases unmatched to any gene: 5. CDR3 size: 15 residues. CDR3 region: CASSLSAGGTYGYTF. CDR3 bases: TGTGCCAGCAGTTTATCGGCAGGGGGCACCTATGGCTACACCTTC.

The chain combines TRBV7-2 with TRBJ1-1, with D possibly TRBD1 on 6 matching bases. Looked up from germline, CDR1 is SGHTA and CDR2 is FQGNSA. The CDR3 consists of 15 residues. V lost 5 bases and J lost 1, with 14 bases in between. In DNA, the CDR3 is TGTGCCAGCAGCCCCCGTAGGACAGAGAACACTGAAGCTTTCTTT. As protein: CASSPRRTENTEAFF.

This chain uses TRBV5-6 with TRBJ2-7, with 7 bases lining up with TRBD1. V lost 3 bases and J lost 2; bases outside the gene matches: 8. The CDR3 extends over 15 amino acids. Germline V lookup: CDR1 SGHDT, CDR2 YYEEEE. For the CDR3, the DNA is TGTGCCAGCAGCTCACGGACAGGTCGAGCCTACGAGCAGTACTTC. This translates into CASSSRTGRAYEQYF.

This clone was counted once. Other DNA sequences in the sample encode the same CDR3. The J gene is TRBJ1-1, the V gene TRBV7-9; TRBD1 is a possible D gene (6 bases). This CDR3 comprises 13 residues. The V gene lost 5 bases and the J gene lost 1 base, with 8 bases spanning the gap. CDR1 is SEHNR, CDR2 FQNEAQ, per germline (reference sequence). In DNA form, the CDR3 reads TGTGCCAGCAGCGGACAGCCGAACACTGAAGCTTTCTTT. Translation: CASSGQPNTEAFF.

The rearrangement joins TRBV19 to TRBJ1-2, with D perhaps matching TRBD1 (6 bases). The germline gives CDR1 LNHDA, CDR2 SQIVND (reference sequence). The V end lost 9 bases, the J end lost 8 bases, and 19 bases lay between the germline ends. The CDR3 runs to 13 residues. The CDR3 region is CASLNDRSRGYTF. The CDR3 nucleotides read TGTGCCAGCCTAAACGACAGGAGTCGGGGCTACACCTTC. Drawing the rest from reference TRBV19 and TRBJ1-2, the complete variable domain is DGGITQSPKYLFRKEGQNVTLSCEQNLNHDAMYWYRQDPGQGLRLIYYSQIVNDFQKGDIAEGYSVSREKKESFPLTVTSAQKNPTAFYLCASLNDRSRGYTFGSGTRLTVV.

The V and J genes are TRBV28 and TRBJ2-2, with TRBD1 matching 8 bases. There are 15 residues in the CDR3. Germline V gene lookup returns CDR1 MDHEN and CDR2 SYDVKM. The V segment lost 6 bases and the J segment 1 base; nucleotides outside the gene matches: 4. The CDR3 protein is CASSLGQGNTGELFF. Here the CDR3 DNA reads TGTGCCAGCAGCCTCGGACAGGGGAACACCGGGGAGCTGTTTTTT.

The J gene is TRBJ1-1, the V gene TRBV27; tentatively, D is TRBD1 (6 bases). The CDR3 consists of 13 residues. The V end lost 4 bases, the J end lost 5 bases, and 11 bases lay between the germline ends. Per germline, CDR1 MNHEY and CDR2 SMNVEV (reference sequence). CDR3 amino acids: CASSSRTGTEAFF. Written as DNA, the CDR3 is TGTGCCAGCAGTTCCCGAACAGGGACTGAAGCTTTCTTT.

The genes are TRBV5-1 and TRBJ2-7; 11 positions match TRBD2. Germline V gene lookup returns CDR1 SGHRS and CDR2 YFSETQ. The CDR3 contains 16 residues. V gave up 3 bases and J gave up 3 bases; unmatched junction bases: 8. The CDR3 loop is CASSSTSGGLLYEQYF. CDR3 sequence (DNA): TGCGCCAGCAGCTCCACTAGCGGGGGTTTACTCTACGAGCAGTACTTC.

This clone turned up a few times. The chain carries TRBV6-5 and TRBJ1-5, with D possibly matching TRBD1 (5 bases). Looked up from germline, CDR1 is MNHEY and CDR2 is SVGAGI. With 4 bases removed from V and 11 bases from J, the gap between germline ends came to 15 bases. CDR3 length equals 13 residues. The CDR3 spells CASSLGEGRAQHF. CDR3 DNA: TGTGCCAGCAGTTTGGGGGAAGGAAGGGCCCAGCATTTT.

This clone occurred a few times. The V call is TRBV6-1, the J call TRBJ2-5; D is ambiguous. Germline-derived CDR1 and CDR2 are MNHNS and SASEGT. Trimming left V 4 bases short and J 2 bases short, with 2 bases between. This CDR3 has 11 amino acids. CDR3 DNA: TGTGCCAGCAGTGCACAAGAGACCCAGTACTTC. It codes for CASSAQETQYF.